This is a list of T cell receptor beta chains from one sample in a study of T cell changes during pregnancy in multiple sclerosis. The data were produced by immunoSEQ multiplex PCR, yet TCRdb's version contains in-frame clones alone and is incomplete. This sample carries about 75,000 clones, just over 90% of them seen once, and the ten largest clones take about 0.45%. The input for sequencing was CD4+ T cells from peripheral blood mononuclear cells, taken before pregnancy. Every receptor here comes from a female donor with multiple sclerosis, enrolled in a pregnancy study. The CDR3 runs from the conserved cysteine through the conserved F or W. D genes are given only for firm matches. Clone size appears in some rows only: once, few, many, or a class for an expanded clone.

clone size	D gene	V gene	J gene	CDR3 DNA	CDR3 protein
.	.	TRBV30	TRBJ2-5	TGTGCCTGGAGTCCGGGAAGAGTGAATGGTCGAGAGACCCAGTACTTC	CAWSPGRVNGRETQYF
.	TRBD1	TRBV2	TRBJ1-6	TGTGCCAGCAGCGGGACAGGGGGATCGGTGTCACCCCTCCACTTT	CASSGTGGSVSPLHF
.	.	TRBV28	TRBJ2-5	TGTTCACAGGTGGGGCAAGAGACCCAGTACTTC	CSQVGQETQYF
.	TRBD1	TRBV4-1	TRBJ2-6	TGCGCCAGCAGCCAAGATTCCGTACAGGGACAGGGTGTTACTGGGGCCAACGTCCTGACTTTC	CASSQDSVQGQGVTGANVLTF
.	.	TRBV7-2	TRBJ2-5	TGTGCCAGCAGACGAGGGGGGGGACCCGAGACCCAGTACTTC	CASRRGGGPETQYF
.	.	TRBV28	TRBJ1-5	TGTGCCAGCAGTCGACTTTTCAGAGAGCCCCAGCATTTT	CASSRLFREPQHF
.	.	TRBV6-1	TRBJ2-7	TGTGCCAGCAGTGATGGGTGGACAAAGATTTACGAGCAGTACTTC	CASSDGWTKIYEQYF
.	TRBD1	TRBV9	TRBJ1-6	TGTGCCAGCAGCTTACAGGGGTCCCAGAATTCACCCCTCCACTTT	CASSLQGSQNSPLHF
once	.	TRBV15	TRBJ2-3	TGTGCCACCAGCAGTAAGCTGATCCAAAAGCAGTATTTT	CATSSKLIQKQYF
.	.	TRBV19	TRBJ1-4	TGTGCCAGTAGGAGACATCGTACAGGGGAAAAACTGTTTTTT	CASRRHRTGEKLFF
medium-sized	.	TRBV5-1	TRBJ2-1	TGCGCCCGCCATAAAAACCGGGAGTTCTTC	CARHKNREFF
few	.	TRBV9	TRBJ2-1	TGTGCCAGCAGCCCCCGGGATCACCTATACAATGAGCAGTTCTTC	CASSPRDHLYNEQFF
.	TRBD1	TRBV11-3	TRBJ1-1	TGTGCCAGCAGCTCCTTTTTGATAACAGGGGGCACTGAAGCTTTCTTT	CASSSFLITGGTEAFF
.	.	TRBV5-1	TRBJ2-3	TGCGCCAGCAGCTGGGGACACCAGGTCGATACGCAGTATTTT	CASSWGHQVDTQYF
few	TRBD1	TRBV27	TRBJ2-1	TGTGCCAGCAGTTTATTGCAGGGGGACAATGAGCAGTTCTTC	CASSLLQGDNEQFF
.	TRBD2	TRBV28	TRBJ2-1	TGTGCCAGCAGTTTATCTAGCGGGAGAACCTACAATGAGCAGTTCTTC	CASSLSSGRTYNEQFF
few	.	TRBV5-1	TRBJ2-1	TGCGCCAGCAGCTTCCACAGGGGGGGGTCCAATGAGCAGTTCTTC	CASSFHRGGSNEQFF
.	.	TRBV2	TRBJ2-1	TGTGCCAGCGATCTCGGAGGAGGCAATGAGCAGTTCTTC	CASDLGGGNEQFF
few	.	TRBV28	TRBJ1-5	TGTGCCAGCAGTTTACCATACTACGGAACAAGTACTAGCAATCAGCCCCAGCATTTT	CASSLPYYGTSTSNQPQHF
.	.	TRBV30	TRBJ2-7	TGTGCCTGGGCTACAGGGTCGTACGAGCAGTACTTC	CAWATGSYEQYF
.	TRBD1	TRBV18	TRBJ1-5	TGTGCCAGCTCCACCGGGACAGGGGGCAATCAGCCCCAGCATTTT	CASSTGTGGNQPQHF
.	.	TRBV29-1	TRBJ1-1	TGCAGCGTTGCCAGGGATAGGATTTTGGACACTGAAGCTTTCTTT	CSVARDRILDTEAFF
.	.	TRBV5-1	TRBJ2-1	TGCGCCAGCAGCTTGGAGAGAATGAGGGAGCAGTTCTTC	CASSLERMREQFF
few	.	TRBV28	TRBJ1-6	TGTGCCAGCACCCCATCCAGGCGGGGACCTACCCTCCACTTT	CASTPSRRGPTLHF
.	TRBD2	TRBV7-3	TRBJ2-1	TGTGCCAGCAGCTTACGGCGGGAGACCTACAATGAGCAGTTCTTC	CASSLRRETYNEQFF
once	.	TRBV6-1	TRBJ2-5	TGTGCCAGCATTCCTATGAGTCGGGAGACCCAGTACTTC	CASIPMSRETQYF
.	TRBD1	TRBV7-9	TRBJ2-3	TGTGCCACCCCAGTTGGGACAGGGGTGACAGATACGCAGTATTTT	CATPVGTGVTDTQYF
.	TRBD1	TRBV19	TRBJ2-6	TGTGCCAGTAGTATGTCGGTCGCAGGGGGCCCGTCTGGGGCCAACGTCCTGACTTTC	CASSMSVAGGPSGANVLTF
.	.	TRBV7-2	TRBJ2-3	TGTGCCAGCAGCTTAATGTCTAGCACAGATACGCAGTATTTT	CASSLMSSTDTQYF
.	.	TRBV15	TRBJ2-7	TGTGCCACCAGCAGAGATCAGGCGAGCGGAGAGCAGTACTTC	CATSRDQASGEQYF
.	.	TRBV5-1	TRBJ1-6	TGCGCCAGCAGCTTGGGGAGTCCAAGCTCCTATAATTCACCCCTCCACTTT	CASSLGSPSSYNSPLHF
.	.	TRBV27	TRBJ1-6	TGTGCCAGCAGTCCGAGGGTCAGGGGTTCACCCCTCCACTTT	CASSPRVRGSPLHF
.	.	TRBV19	TRBJ2-7	TGTGCCAGTAGTATTGGGAGCGCGGGGAAGTACTTC	CASSIGSAGKYF
.	TRBD1	TRBV7-9	TRBJ1-3	TGTGCCAGCAGCTTTACCAGGACAGGAGGAAACACCATATATTTT	CASSFTRTGGNTIYF
.	.	TRBV2	TRBJ1-5	TGTGCCAGCAGTGACGACTCGCTGCCCCAGCATTTT	CASSDDSLPQHF
.	TRBD2	TRBV5-5	TRBJ2-1	TGTGCCAGCAGCGGGACACTGACTAGCGGGGGTTCCTACAATGAGCAGTTCTTC	CASSGTLTSGGSYNEQFF
.	TRBD1	TRBV11-2	TRBJ1-3	TGTGCCAGCAGCGGATGGACAGGGACAGGAAACACCATATATTTT	CASSGWTGTGNTIYF
few	.	TRBV5-6	TRBJ2-7	TGTGCCAGCAGGCGGACAGACGGTACCTACGAGCAGTACTTC	CASRRTDGTYEQYF
many	TRBD1	TRBV6-5	TRBJ2-7	TGTGCCAGCAGTTTAGGACAGGGTCGGGACGAGCAGTACTTC	CASSLGQGRDEQYF
.	.	TRBV2	TRBJ1-2	TGTGCCAGCAGCGAAGGGCGACTCTATGGCTACACCTTC	CASSEGRLYGYTF
.	.	TRBV6-5	TRBJ2-3	TGTGCCAGCAGTTACGATGCTAGCGAAAGCTCAGATACGCAGTATTTT	CASSYDASESSDTQYF
.	TRBD1	TRBV5-1	TRBJ1-4	TGCGCCAGCAGCTGGAATACAGGGGGCGCGGAAAAACTGTTTTTT	CASSWNTGGAEKLFF
.	.	TRBV11-2	TRBJ1-3	TGTGCCAGCAGCTTAGGGGTGCGGGACTCTGGAAACACCATATATTTT	CASSLGVRDSGNTIYF
.	.	TRBV4-3	TRBJ1-2	TGCGCCAGCAGCCAAGGGCCGGGGGACTATGGCTACACCTTC	CASSQGPGDYGYTF
.	TRBD2	TRBV5-1	TRBJ2-5	TGCGCCAGCAGCAAGCAACCGGGACTAGCGGGAGATCGGGAGACCCAGTACTTC	CASSKQPGLAGDRETQYF
once	.	TRBV10-3	TRBJ1-2	TGTGCCATCAGCCTTGGGGCCTTCGATCCTTATGGCTACACCTTC	CAISLGAFDPYGYTF
.	TRBD2	TRBV9	TRBJ2-3	TGTGCCAGCAGCGTGACTAGCGGGAGTGTGGCAGATACGCAGTATTTT	CASSVTSGSVADTQYF
.	TRBD1	TRBV7-9	TRBJ1-6	TGTGCCAGCAGCCCGGCACAGGGGGCGAACGATTCACCCCTCCACTTT	CASSPAQGANDSPLHF
.	.	TRBV28	TRBJ2-2	TGTGCCAGCAGCCTCGAGGGTATAAGATTCGGGGAGCTGTTTTTT	CASSLEGIRFGELFF
.	TRBD1	TRBV5-4	TRBJ2-2	TGTGCCAGCAGCTTAAAGGACAGGGCGAACACCGGGGAGCTGTTTTTT	CASSLKDRANTGELFF
.	.	TRBV19	TRBJ1-2	TGTGCCAGTAGGAGACAGCCTAACGTCGCCTTC	CASRRQPNVAF
.	TRBD2	TRBV2	TRBJ2-7	TGTGCCAGCAGTGGGACTAGCAGCCACGAGCAGTACTTC	CASSGTSSHEQYF
.	.	TRBV6-6	TRBJ1-5	TGTGCCAGCAGTTCACGGGACACCGATCAGCCCCAGCATTTT	CASSSRDTDQPQHF